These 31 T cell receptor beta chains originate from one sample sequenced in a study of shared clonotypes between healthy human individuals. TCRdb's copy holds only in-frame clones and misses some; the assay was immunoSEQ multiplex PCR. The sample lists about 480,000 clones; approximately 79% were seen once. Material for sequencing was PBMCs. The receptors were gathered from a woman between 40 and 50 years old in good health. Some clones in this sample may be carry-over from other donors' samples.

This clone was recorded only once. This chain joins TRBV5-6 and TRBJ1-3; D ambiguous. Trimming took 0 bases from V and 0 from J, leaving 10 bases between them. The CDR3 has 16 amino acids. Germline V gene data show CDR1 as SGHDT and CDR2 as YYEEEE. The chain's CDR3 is CASSLAGRSSGNTIYF. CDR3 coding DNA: TGTGCCAGCAGCTTGGCCGGCAGAAGCTCTGGAAACACCATATATTTT. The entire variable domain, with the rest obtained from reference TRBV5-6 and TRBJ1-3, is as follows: DAGVTQSPTHLIKTRGQQVTLRCSPKSGHDTVSWYQQALGQGPQFIFQYYEEEERQRGNFPDRFSGHQFPNYSSELNVNALLLGDSALYLCASSLAGRSSGNTIYFGEGSWLTVV.

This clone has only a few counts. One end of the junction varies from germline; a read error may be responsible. CDR3 coding DNA: TGTGCTAGCAGCCCCCTTCAGGGGGGAAGTGACGAGCAGTACTTC. Residues: CASSPLQGGSDEQYF. The V gene is TRBV7-7, the J gene TRBJ2-7; TRBD1 might be the D (7 bases). The CDR3 extends over 15 amino acids. Germline V gene sequence: CDR1 SSHAT, CDR2 FNYEAQ (reference sequence).

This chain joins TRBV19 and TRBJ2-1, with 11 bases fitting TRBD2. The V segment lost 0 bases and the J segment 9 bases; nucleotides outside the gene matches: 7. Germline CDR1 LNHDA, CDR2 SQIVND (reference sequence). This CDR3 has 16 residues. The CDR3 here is CASSIDLGLAVAEQFF. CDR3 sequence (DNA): TGTGCCAGTAGTATAGATCTGGGACTAGCGGTCGCTGAGCAGTTCTTC.

CDR3 amino acids: CASSDRTGDHFGYGYTF. For the CDR3, the DNA is TGTGCCAGTAGCGACCGGACAGGGGACCATTTCGGCTATGGCTACACCTTC. The chain links TRBV19 to TRBJ1-2, with TRBD1 matching over 9 bases. CDR3 size: 17 residues. The junction had 15 bases not matched to a gene; V was cut back by 6 bases and J by 4 bases. Looked up from germline, CDR1 is LNHDA and CDR2 is SQIVND (reference sequence). Full variable domain (remainder filled in from reference TRBV19 and TRBJ1-2): DGGITQSPKYLFRKEGQNVTLSCEQNLNHDAMYWYRQDPGQGLRLIYYSQIVNDFQKGDIAEGYSVSREKKESFPLTVTSAQKNPTAFYLCASSDRTGDHFGYGYTFGSGTRLTVV.

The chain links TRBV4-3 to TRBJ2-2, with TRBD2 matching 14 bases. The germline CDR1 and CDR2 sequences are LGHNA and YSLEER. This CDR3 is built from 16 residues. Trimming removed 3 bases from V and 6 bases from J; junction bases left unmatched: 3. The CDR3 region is CASSHGTSGRSGELFF. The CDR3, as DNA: TGCGCCAGCAGCCACGGGACTAGCGGGAGATCCGGGGAGCTGTTTTTT.

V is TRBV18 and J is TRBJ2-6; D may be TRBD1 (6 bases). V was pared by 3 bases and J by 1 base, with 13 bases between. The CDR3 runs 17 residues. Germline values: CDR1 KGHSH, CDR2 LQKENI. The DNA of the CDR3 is TGTGCCAGCTCACCTCAATCCCAGGGGTCTGGGGCCAACGTCCTGACTTTC. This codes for CASSPQSQGSGANVLTF.

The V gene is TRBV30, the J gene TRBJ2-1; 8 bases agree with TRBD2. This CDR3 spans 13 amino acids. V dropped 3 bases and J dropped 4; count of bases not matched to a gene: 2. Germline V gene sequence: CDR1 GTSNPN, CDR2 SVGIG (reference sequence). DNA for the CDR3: TGTGCCTGGAGCCGGGGGGGGTACAATGAGCAGTTCTTC. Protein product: CAWSRGGYNEQFF.

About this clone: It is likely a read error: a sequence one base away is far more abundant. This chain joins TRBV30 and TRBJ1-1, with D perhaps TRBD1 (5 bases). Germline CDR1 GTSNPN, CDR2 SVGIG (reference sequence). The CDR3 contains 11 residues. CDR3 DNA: TGTGCCTGGAGGGACATGACTGAAACTTTCTTT. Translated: CAWRDMTETFF. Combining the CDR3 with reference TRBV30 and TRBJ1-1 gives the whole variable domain SQTIHQWPATLVQPVGSPLSLECTVEGTSNPNLYWYRQAAGRGLQLLFYSVGIGQISSEVPQNLSASRPQDRQFILSSKKLLLSDSGFYLCAWRDMTETFFGQGTRLTVV.

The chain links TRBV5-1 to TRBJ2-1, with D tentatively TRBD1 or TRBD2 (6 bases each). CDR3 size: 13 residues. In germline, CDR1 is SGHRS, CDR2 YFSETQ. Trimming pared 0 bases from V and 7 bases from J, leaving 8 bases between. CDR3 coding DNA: TGCGCCAGCAGCTTGGAGGGGGGTAATGAGCAGTTCTTC. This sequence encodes CASSLEGGNEQFF.

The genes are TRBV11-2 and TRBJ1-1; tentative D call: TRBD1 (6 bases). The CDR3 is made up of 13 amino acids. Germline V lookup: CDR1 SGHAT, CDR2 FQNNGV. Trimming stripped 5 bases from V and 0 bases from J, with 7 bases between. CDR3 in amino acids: CASSGQLNTEAFF. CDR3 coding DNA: TGTGCCAGCAGCGGACAGCTGAACACTGAAGCTTTCTTT.

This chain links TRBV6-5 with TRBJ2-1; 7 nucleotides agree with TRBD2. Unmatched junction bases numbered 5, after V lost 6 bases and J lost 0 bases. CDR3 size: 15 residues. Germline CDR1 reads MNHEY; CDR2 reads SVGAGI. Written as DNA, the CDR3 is TGTGCCAGCAGCCCTAGCGGCAGCTCCTACAATGAGCAGTTCTTC. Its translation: CASSPSGSSYNEQFF.

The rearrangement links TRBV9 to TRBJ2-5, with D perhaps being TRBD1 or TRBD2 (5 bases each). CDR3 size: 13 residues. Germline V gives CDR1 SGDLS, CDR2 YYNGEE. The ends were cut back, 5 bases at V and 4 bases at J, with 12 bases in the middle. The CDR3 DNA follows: TGTGCCAGCAGTCAAATTGGGGGAGAGACCCAGTACTTC. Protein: CASSQIGGETQYF. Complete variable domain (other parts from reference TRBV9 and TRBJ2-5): DSGVTQTPKHLITATGQRVTLRCSPRSGDLSVYWYQQSLDQGLQFLIQYYNGEERAKGNILERFSAQQFPDLHSELNLSSLELGDSALYFCASSQIGGETQYFGPGTRLLVL.

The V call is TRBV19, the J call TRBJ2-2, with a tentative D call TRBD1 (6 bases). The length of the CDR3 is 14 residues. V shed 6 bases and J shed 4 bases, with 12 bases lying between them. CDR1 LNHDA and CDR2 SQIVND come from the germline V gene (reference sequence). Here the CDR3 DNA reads TGTGCCAGTAGGGGGGACATTGGCACCGGGGAGCTGTTTTTT. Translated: CASRGDIGTGELFF.

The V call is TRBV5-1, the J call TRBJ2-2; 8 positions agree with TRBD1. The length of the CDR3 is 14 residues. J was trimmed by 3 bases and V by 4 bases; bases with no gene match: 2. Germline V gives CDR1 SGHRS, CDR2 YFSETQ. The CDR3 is CASSPGQDTGELFF. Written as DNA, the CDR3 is TGCGCCAGCAGCCCGGGACAGGACACCGGGGAGCTGTTTTTT.

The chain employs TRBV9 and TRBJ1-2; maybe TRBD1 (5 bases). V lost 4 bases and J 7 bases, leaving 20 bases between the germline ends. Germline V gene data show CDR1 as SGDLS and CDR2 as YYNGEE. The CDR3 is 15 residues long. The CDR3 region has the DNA TGTGCCAGCAGCCCCACAACGAGGGGTACCACTGGCTACACCTTC. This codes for CASSPTTRGTTGYTF.

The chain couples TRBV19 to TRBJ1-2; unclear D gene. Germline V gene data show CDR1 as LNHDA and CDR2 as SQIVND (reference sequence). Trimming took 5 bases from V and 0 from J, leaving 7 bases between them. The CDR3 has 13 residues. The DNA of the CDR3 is TGTGCCAGTAGTTTGCAGGCTAACTATGGCTACACCTTC. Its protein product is CASSLQANYGYTF.

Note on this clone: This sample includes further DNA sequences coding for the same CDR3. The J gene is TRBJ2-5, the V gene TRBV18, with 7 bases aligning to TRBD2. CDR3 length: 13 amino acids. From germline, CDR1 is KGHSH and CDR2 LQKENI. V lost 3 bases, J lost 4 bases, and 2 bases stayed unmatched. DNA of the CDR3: TGTGCCAGCTCACCCTCGGGGGGAGAGACCCAGTACTTC. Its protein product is CASSPSGGETQYF. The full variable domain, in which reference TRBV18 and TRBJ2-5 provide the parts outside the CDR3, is NAGVMQNPRHLVRRRGQEARLRCSPMKGHSHVYWYRQLPEEGLKFMVYLQKENIIDESGMPKERFSAEFPKEGPSILRIQQVVRGDSAAYFCASSPSGGETQYFGPGTRLLVL.

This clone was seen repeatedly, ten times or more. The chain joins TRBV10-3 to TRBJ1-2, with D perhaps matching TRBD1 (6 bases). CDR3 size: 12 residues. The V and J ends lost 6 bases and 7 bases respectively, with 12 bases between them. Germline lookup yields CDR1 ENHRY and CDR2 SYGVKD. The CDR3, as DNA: TGTGCCATCAGGCCGACAGGCTCTGGCTACACCTTC. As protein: CAIRPTGSGYTF.

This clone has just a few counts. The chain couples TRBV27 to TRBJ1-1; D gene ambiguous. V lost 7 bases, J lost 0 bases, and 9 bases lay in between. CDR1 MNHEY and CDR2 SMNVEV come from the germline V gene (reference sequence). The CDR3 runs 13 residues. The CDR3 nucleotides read TGTGCCAGCAACCAGAGGCTGAACACTGAAGCTTTCTTT. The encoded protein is CASNQRLNTEAFF.

CDR3 amino acids: CASSLAETGPYEQYF. CDR3 DNA sequence: TGTGCCAGCAGCTTAGCAGAGACTGGGCCCTACGAGCAGTACTTC. V gene TRBV7-8 combines with J gene TRBJ2-7, with no clear D. With 0 bases removed from V and 2 bases from J, the gap between germline ends came to 11 bases. Germline V gene data show CDR1 as SGHVS and CDR2 as FQNEAQ. The CDR3 consists of 15 residues.

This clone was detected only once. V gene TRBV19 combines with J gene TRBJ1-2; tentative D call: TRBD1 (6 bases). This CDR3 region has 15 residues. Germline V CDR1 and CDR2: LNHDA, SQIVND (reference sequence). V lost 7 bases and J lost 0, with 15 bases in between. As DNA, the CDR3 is TGTGCCAGTACCCTGGGGGGCAGAACTAACTATGGCTACACCTTC. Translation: CASTLGGRTNYGYTF.

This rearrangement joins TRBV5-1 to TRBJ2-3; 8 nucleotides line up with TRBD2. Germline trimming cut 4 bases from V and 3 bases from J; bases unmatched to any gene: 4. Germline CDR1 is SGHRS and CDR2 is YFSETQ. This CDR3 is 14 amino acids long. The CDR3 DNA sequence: TGCGCCAGCAGCATCGGGACTAGGACAGATACGCAGTATTTT. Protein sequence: CASSIGTRTDTQYF.

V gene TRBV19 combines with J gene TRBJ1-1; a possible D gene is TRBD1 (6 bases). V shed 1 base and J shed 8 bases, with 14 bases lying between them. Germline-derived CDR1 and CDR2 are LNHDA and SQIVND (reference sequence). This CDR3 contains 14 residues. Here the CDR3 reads CASSIGGPLPEAFF. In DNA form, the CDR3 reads TGTGCCAGTAGTATAGGGGGGCCGCTCCCGGAAGCTTTCTTT.

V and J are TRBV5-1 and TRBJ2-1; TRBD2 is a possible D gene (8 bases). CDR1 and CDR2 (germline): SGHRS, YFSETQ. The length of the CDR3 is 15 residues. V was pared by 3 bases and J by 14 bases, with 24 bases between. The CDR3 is CASSSTGAWREDKFF. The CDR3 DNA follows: TGCGCCAGCAGCTCAACAGGGGCGTGGCGGGAGGACAAGTTCTTC. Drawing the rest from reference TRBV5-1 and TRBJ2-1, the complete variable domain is KAGVTQTPRYLIKTRGQQVTLSCSPISGHRSVSWYQQTPGQGLQFLFEYFSETQRNKGNFPGRFSGRQFSNSRSEMNVSTLELGDSALYLCASSSTGAWREDKFFGPGTRLTVL.

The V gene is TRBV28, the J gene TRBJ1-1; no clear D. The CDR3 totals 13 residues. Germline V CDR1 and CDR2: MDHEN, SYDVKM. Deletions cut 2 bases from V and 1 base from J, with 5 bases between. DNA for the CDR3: TGTGCCAGCAGTTTAGCCGAGAACACTGAAGCTTTCTTT. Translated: CASSLAENTEAFF.

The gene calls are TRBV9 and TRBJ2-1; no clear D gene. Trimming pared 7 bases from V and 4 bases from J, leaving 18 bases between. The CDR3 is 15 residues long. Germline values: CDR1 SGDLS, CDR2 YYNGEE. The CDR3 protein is CASSRRDAGYNEQFF. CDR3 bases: TGTGCCAGCTCTAGGAGAGACGCCGGTTACAATGAGCAGTTCTTC.

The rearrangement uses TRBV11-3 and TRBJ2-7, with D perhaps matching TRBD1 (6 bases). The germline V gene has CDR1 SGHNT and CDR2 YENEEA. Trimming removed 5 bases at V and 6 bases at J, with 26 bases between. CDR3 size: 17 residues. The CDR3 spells CASSHTRQDIIPVEQYF. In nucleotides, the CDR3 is TGTGCCAGCAGCCATACACGACAGGACATCATACCGGTCGAGCAGTACTTC.

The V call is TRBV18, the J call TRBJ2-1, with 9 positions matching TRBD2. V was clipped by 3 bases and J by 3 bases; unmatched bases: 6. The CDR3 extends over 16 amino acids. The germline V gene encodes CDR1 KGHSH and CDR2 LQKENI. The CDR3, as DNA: TGTGCCAGCTCACCGGCGACTAGCGGACTCTACAATGAGCAGTTCTTC. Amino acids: CASSPATSGLYNEQFF.

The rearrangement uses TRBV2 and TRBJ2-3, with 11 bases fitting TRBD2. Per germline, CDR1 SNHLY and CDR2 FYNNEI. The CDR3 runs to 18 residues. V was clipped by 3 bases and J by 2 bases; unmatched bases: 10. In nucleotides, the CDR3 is TGTGCCAGCAGTGACGGAAGACTAGCGGGAATTAACACAGATACGCAGTATTTT. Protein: CASSDGRLAGINTDTQYF.

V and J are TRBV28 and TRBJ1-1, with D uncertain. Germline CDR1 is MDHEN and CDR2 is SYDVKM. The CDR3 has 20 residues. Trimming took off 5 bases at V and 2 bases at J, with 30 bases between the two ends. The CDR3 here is CASSHRKQWVFRTPNTEAFF. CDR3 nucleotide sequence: TGTGCCAGCAGTCACCGTAAACAATGGGTTTTCCGGACGCCAAACACTGAAGCTTTCTTT.

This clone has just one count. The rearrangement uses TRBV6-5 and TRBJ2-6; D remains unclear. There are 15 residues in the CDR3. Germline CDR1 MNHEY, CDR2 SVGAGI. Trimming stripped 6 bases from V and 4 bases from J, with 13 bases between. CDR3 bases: TGTGCCAGCAGCTCCATTCTTCGGGGGGCCAACGTCCTGACTTTC. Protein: CASSSILRGANVLTF.